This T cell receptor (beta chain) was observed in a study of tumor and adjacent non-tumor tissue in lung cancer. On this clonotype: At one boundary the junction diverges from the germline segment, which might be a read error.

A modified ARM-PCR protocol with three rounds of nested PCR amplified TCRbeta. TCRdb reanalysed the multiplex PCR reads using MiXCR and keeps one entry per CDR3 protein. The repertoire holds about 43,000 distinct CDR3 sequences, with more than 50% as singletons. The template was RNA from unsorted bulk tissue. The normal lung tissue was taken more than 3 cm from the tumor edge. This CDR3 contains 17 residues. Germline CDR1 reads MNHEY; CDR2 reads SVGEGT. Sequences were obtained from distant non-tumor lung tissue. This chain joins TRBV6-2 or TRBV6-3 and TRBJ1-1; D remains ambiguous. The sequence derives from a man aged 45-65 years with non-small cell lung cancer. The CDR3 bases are TGTACCAGCAGTTACTCGAATTTCAGAACGGGTTCAACTGAAGCTTTCTTT. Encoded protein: CTSSYSNFRTGSTEAFF.